Listed below are T cell receptor beta chains from one sample, sequenced in a study of T cell repertoires in cytomegalovirus infection. These receptors have no known antigen. TCRdb recomputed calls from the reads with MiXCR, one row per CDR3 protein. Of over 55,000 distinct CDR3 sequences listed, around 20% were seen once; the top ten hold 60% to 75%. This material consisted of CD8+ T cells from cultured PBMCs, taken from culture after CMV antigen stimulation. These receptors all come from a human donor in good health (CMV status not recorded). Some clones in this sample may be carry-over from other donors' samples. CDR3s include the opening cysteine and the closing phenylalanine or tryptophan. The D gene is left open where the match is weak. Clone sizes are given selectively: once, few, many, or a class where the clone is expanded.

TRBV6-1,TRBJ2-2,TRBD1,-,TGTGCCAGCGTAGACAGGGGTGTCACCGGGGAGCTGTTTTTT,CASVDRGVTGELFF
TRBV28,TRBJ2-2,-,-,TGTGCCAGCAGTTTATTGAGTAGGGACACCGGGGAGCTGTTTTTT,CASSLLSRDTGELFF
TRBV7-6,TRBJ1-2,-,-,TGTGCCAGCAGCGCTGATTCAAGGGGCTATGGCTACACCTTC,CASSADSRGYGYTF
TRBV5-6,TRBJ1-1,TRBD1,few,TGTGCCAGCAACCCATCAGGACAGGGAGAAGCTTTCTTT,CASNPSGQGEAFF
TRBV7-9,TRBJ2-7,TRBD1,-,TGTGCCAGCAGCTTAAGGGACAGACCGTACTACGAGCAGTACTTC,CASSLRDRPYYEQYF
TRBV15,TRBJ1-2,-,-,TGTGCCACCAGCAGAGTTTTCGCAGGACGCAAGCGGGGCTACACCTTC,CATSRVFAGRKRGYTF
TRBV2,TRBJ2-7,TRBD2,few,TGTGCCAGCACTCGGGGAGGGCAGGGTAGGACCTACGAGCAGTACTTC,CASTRGGQGRTYEQYF
TRBV12-3/TRBV12-4,TRBJ2-5,-,few,TGTGCCAGCAGTTCCGAGGGGGGGTTGGGGACCCAGTACTTC,CASSSEGGLGTQYF
TRBV7-2,TRBJ1-5,TRBD1,few,TGTGCCAGCAGCCCAGGACAGGGAGGCAATCAGCCCCAGCATTTT,CASSPGQGGNQPQHF
TRBV24-1,TRBJ2-5,-,once,TGTGCCACCAGTGACAGTCAGCTTCCAGAGACCCAGTACTTC,CATSDSQLPETQYF
TRBV7-6,TRBJ1-1,-,few,TGTGCCAGCAGCTTAGGGGTCCCACACCTAGCTTTCTTT,CASSLGVPHLAFF
TRBV28,TRBJ1-5,-,-,TGTGCCAGCAGCTCTGAAAATAGCAATCAGCCCCAGCATTTT,CASSSENSNQPQHF
TRBV11-2,TRBJ1-5,-,-,TGTGCCAGCAGCTTAGAGTTCGATAGCAATCAGCCCCAGCATTTT,CASSLEFDSNQPQHF
TRBV2,TRBJ1-1,-,-,TGTGCCAGCAGTGTTCCCTCGGAAGGACTTGGTGACACTGAAGCTTTCTTT,CASSVPSEGLGDTEAFF
TRBV7-6,TRBJ1-1,-,few,TGTGCCAGCAGCCCGGGGGGGAAGAACACTGAAGCTTTCTTT,CASSPGGKNTEAFF
TRBV12-3/TRBV12-4,TRBJ1-1,-,-,TGTGCCAGCAGTTTGTCCTGGGCCGACTTT,CASSLSWADF
TRBV7-2,TRBJ2-4,TRBD2,-,TGTGCCAGCAGCTTGGTTACTAGCGGGGGGGCCAAAAACATTCAGTACTTC,CASSLVTSGGAKNIQYF
TRBV12-3/TRBV12-4,TRBJ2-5,TRBD2,-,TGTGCCAGCAGGTCTAGCGGGGGGGCCCACGAGACCCAGTACTTC,CASRSSGGAHETQYF
TRBV2,TRBJ1-5,-,-,TGTGCCAGCAGTGAGGGCAGGGTTGGCAATCAGCCCCAGCATTTT,CASSEGRVGNQPQHF
TRBV11-1,TRBJ2-7,-,-,TGTGCCAGCAGCCCTCCGGACCACTCCTACGAGCAGTACTTC,CASSPPDHSYEQYF
TRBV7-2,TRBJ2-3,-,many,TGTGCCAGCAGCTCAGGTTATACGCAGTATTTT,CASSSGYTQYF
TRBV4-3,TRBJ2-7,-,many,TGCGCCAGCAGCCAAGATCCGACTTCCTACGAGCAGTACTTC,CASSQDPTSYEQYF
TRBV20-1,TRBJ1-2,-,-,TGCAGTGCTAGAGTTAGGCCGACGACAGGAGAGGACGGCTACACCTTC,CSARVRPTTGEDGYTF
TRBV7-8,TRBJ1-4,-,-,TGTGCCAGCAGCTTACTGGCAGGGGCGGATGAAAAACTGTTTTTT,CASSLLAGADEKLFF
TRBV7-8,TRBJ2-3,-,-,TGTGCCAGCAGCTTAGGTGAGGGGCTGTTCACAGATACGCAGTATTTT,CASSLGEGLFTDTQYF
TRBV7-6,TRBJ1-3,-,-,TGTGCCAGCAGCTTAGCCTTAGCTGGAAACACCATATATTTT,CASSLALAGNTIYF
TRBV13,TRBJ1-2,-,-,TGTGCCAGCGGGGGGACGCCGGCTAACTATGGCTACACCTTC,CASGGTPANYGYTF